This TCR beta chain was captured by sequencing in a study of radiation and T cells in renal cell carcinoma. Findings and limits, study-wide: Tumor samples were small regions of 0.9 to 1 g.

Worth noting for this clone: Its antigen is undetermined.

The V gene lost 1 base and the J gene lost 0 bases, with 13 bases spanning the gap. The germline CDR1 and CDR2 sequences are SGHAT and FQDESV (reference sequence). This CDR3 is 17 amino acids long. Repertoires were generated with immunoSEQ multiplex PCR, while TCRdb's copy carries only in-frame clones and drops some. The sample shows fewer than 10,000 clones, about 66% of them seen only once. Treatment indicated: treatment-naive control, cytoreductive nephrectomy. The V and J genes are TRBV11-1 and TRBJ2-1, with D perhaps matching TRBD1 (6 bases). The specimen comprised tumor tissue, sampled from a patient whose treatment was nephrectomy without radiotherapy. The TCR comes from a man in his 60s with renal cell carcinoma. For the CDR3, the DNA is TGTGCCAGCAGCTTAGAAGGGGGAAGAAGCTCCTACAATGAGCAGTTCTTC. Its translation: CASSLEGGRSSYNEQFF.